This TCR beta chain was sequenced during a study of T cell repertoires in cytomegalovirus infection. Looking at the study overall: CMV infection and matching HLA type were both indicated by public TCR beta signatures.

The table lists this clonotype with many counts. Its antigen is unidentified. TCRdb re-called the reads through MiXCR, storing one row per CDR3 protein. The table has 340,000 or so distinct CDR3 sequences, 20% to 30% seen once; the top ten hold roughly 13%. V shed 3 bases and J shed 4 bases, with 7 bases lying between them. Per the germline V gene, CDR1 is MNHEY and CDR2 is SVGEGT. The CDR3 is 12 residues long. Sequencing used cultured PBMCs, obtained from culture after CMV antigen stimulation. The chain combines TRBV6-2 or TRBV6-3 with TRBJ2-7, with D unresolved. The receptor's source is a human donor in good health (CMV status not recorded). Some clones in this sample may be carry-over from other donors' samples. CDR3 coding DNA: TGTGCCAGCAGTTATGCCGGGTACGAGCAGTACTTC. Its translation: CASSYAGYEQYF.